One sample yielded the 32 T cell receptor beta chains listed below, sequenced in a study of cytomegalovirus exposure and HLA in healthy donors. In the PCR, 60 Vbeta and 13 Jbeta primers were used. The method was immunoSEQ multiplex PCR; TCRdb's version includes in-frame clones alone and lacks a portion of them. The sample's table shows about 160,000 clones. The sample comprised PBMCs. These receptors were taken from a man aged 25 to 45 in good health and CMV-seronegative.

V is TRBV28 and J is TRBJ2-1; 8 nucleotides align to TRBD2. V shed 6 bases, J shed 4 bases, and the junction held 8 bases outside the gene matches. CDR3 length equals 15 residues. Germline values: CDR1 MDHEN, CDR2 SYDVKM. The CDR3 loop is CASRESGSLYNEQFF. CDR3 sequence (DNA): TGTGCCAGCAGGGAAAGCGGGAGTCTATACAATGAGCAGTTCTTC.

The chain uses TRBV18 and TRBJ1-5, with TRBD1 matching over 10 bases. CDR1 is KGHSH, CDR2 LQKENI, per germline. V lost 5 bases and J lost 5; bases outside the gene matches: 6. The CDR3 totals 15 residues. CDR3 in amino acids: CASSTGQGDYQPQHF. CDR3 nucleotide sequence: TGTGCCAGCTCAACCGGACAGGGGGATTATCAGCCCCAGCATTTT.

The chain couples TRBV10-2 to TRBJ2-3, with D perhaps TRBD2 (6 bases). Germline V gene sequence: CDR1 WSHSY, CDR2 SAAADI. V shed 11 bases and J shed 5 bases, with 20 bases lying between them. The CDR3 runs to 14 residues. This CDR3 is CAYGLGGKGDTQYF. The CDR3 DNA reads TGCGCCTACGGTTTGGGCGGGAAGGGAGATACGCAGTATTTT.

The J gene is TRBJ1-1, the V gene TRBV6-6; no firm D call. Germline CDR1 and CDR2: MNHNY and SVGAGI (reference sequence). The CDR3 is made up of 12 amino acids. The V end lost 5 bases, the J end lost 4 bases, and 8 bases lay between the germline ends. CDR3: CASSQQITEAFF. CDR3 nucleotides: TGTGCCAGCAGTCAACAGATCACTGAAGCTTTCTTT.

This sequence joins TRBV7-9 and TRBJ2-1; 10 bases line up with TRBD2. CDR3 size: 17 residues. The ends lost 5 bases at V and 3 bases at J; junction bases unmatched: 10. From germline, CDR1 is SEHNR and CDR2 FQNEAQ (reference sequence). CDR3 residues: CASSLPAGGSNYNEQFF. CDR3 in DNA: TGTGCCAGCAGCCTCCCAGCGGGAGGGAGCAACTACAATGAGCAGTTCTTC.

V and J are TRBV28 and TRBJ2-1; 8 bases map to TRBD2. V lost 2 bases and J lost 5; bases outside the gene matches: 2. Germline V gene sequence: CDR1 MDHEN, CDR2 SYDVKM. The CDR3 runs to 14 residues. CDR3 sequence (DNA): TGTGCCAGCAGTTTAACTAGCGGCAACAATGAGCAGTTCTTC. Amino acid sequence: CASSLTSGNNEQFF.

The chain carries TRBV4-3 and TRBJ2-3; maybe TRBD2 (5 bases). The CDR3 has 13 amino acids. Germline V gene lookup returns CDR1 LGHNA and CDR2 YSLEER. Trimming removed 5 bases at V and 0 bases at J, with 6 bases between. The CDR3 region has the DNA TGCGCCAGCAGCGGGAGTAGCACAGATACGCAGTATTTT. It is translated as CASSGSSTDTQYF.

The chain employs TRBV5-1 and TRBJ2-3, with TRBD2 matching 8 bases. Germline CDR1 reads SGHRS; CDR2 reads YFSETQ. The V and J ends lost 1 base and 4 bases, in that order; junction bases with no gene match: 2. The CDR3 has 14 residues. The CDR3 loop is CASSLTGGPDTQYF. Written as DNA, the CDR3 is TGCGCCAGCAGCTTGACGGGAGGGCCAGATACGCAGTATTTT.

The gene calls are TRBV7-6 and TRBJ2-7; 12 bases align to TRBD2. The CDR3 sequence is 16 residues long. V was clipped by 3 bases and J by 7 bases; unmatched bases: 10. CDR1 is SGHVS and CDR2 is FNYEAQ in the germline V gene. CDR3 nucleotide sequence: TGTGCCAGCAGCTTGGATGGGACTAGCGGGCTAGGGGAGCAGTACTTC. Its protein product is CASSLDGTSGLGEQYF. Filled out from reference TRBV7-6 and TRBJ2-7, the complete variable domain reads GAGVSQSPRYKVTKRGQDVALRCDPISGHVSLYWYRQALGQGPEFLTYFNYEAQQDKSGLPNDRFSAERPEGSISTLTIQRTEQRDSAMYRCASSLDGTSGLGEQYFGPGTRLTVT.

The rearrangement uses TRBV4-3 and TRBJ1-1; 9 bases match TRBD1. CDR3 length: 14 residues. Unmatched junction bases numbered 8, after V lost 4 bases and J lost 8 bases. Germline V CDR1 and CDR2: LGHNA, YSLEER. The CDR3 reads CASSRRRGQGEAFF. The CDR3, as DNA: TGCGCCAGCAGCCGGAGGAGGGGACAGGGCGAAGCTTTCTTT.

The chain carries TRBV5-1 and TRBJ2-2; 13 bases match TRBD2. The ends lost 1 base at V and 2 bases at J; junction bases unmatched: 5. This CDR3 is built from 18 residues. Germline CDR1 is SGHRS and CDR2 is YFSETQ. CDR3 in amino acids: CASSLRGTSGTNTGELFF. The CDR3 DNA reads TGCGCCAGCAGCTTGAGAGGGACTAGCGGGACTAACACCGGGGAGCTGTTTTTT.

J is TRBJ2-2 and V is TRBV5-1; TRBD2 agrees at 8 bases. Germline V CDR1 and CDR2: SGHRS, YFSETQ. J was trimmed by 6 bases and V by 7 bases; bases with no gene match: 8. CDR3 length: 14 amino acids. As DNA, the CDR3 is TGCGCCAGCGGATGGGGACTAGATCCCGGGGAGCTGTTTTTT. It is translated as CASGWGLDPGELFF.

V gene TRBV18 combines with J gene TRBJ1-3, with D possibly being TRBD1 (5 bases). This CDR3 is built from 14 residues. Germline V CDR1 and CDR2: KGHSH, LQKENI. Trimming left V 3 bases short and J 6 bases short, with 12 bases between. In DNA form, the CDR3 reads TGTGCCAGCTCACCGGGGCGCCTTGAAAACACCATATATTTT. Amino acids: CASSPGRLENTIYF.

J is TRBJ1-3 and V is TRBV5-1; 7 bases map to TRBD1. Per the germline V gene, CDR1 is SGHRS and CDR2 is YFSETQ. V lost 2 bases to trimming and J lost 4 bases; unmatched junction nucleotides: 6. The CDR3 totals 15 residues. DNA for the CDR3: TGCGCCAGCAGCTTTATGGGGACAGCCGGAAACACCATATATTTT. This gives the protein CASSFMGTAGNTIYF. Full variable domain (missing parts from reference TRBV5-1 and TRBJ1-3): KAGVTQTPRYLIKTRGQQVTLSCSPISGHRSVSWYQQTPGQGLQFLFEYFSETQRNKGNFPGRFSGRQFSNSRSEMNVSTLELGDSALYLCASSFMGTAGNTIYFGEGSWLTVV.

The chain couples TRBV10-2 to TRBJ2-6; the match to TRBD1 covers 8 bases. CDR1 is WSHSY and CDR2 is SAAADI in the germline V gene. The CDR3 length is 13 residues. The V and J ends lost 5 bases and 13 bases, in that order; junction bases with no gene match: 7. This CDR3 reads CASSRDRSWVLTF. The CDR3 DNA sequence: TGCGCCAGCAGTAGGGACAGGAGCTGGGTCCTGACTTTC.

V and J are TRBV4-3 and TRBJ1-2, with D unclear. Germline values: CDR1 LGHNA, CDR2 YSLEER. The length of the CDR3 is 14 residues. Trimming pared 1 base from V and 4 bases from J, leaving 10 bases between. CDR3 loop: CASSQGHTPYGYTF. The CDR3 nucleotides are TGCGCCAGCAGCCAAGGGCACACCCCCTATGGCTACACCTTC.

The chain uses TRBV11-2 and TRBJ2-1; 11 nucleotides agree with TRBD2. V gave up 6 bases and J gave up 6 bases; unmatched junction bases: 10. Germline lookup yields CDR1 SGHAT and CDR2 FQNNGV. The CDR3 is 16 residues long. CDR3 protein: CASSFPGLAALNEQFF. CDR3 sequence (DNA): TGTGCCAGCAGTTTTCCGGGACTAGCGGCACTCAATGAGCAGTTCTTC.

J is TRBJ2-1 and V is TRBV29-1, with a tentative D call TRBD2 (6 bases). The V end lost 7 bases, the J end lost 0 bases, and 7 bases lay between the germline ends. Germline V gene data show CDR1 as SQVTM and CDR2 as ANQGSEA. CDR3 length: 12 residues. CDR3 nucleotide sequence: TGCAGCGCGGGACTCTCCTACAATGAGCAGTTCTTC. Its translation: CSAGLSYNEQFF.

The CDR3 DNA sequence: TGTGCCACCTCTCAGGGAGGGGATTCTTCAGCTTTCTTT. This codes for CATSQGGDSSAFF. The rearrangement links TRBV19 to TRBJ1-1; TRBD1 might be the D (5 bases). CDR3 length: 13 residues. The V end was cut by 10 bases, the J end by 10 bases, with 22 bases between. In germline, CDR1 is LNHDA, CDR2 SQIVND (reference sequence).

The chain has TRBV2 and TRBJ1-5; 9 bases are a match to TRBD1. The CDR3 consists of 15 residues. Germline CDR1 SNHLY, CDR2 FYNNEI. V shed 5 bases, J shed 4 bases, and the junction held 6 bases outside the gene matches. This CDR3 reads CASSRDRVENQPQHF. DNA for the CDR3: TGTGCCAGCAGTCGGGACAGGGTCGAGAATCAGCCCCAGCATTTT.

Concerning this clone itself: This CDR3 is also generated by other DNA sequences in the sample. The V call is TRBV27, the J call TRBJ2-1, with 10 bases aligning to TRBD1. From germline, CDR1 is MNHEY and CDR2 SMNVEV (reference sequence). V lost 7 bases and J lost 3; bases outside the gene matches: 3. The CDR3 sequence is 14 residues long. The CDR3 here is CASTRDRGYNEQFF. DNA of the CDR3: TGTGCCAGCACCCGGGACAGGGGCTACAATGAGCAGTTCTTC.

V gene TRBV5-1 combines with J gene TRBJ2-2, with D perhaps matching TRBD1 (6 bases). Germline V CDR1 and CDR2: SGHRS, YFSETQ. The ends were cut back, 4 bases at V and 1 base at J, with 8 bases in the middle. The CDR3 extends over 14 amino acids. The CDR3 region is CASSMDRNTGELFF. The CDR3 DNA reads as TGCGCCAGCAGCATGGACAGGAACACCGGGGAGCTGTTTTTT. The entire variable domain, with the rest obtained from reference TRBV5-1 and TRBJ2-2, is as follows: KAGVTQTPRYLIKTRGQQVTLSCSPISGHRSVSWYQQTPGQGLQFLFEYFSETQRNKGNFPGRFSGRQFSNSRSEMNVSTLELGDSALYLCASSMDRNTGELFFGEGSRLTVL.

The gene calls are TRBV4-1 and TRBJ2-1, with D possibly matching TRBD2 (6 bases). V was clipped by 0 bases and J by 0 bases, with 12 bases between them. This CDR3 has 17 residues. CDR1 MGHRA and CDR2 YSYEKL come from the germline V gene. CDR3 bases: TGCGCCAGCAGCCAAGATCGACGTAGCGGCTCCTACAATGAGCAGTTCTTC. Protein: CASSQDRRSGSYNEQFF.

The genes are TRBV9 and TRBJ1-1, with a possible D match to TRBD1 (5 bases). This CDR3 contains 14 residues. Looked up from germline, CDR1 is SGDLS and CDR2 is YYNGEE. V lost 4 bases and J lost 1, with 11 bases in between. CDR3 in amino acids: CASSRRGRNTEAFF. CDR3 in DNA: TGTGCCAGCAGCCGCCGGGGGAGGAACACTGAAGCTTTCTTT.

CDR3 DNA: TGTGCCAGCAACCAAGCGGGATCTAACACCGGGGAGCTGTTTTTT. As protein: CASNQAGSNTGELFF. This chain links TRBV2 with TRBJ2-2; 7 bases align to TRBD2. Losses at the gene ends were 7 bases for V and 2 bases for J; bases not matched to a gene: 7. The CDR3 loop spans 15 amino acids. Germline CDR1 reads SNHLY; CDR2 reads FYNNEI.

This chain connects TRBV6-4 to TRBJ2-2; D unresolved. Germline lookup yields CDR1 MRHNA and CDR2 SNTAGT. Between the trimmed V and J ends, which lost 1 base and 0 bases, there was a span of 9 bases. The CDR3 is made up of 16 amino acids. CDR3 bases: TGTGCCAGCAGTGACTTTTCCAGATCGAACACCGGGGAGCTGTTTTTT. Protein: CASSDFSRSNTGELFF.

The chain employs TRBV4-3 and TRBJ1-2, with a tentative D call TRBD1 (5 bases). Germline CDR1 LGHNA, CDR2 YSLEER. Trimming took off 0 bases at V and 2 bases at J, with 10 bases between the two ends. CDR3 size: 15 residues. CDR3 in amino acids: CASSQDRAGNYGYTF. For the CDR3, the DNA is TGCGCCAGCAGCCAAGATCGAGCAGGGAACTATGGCTACACCTTC.

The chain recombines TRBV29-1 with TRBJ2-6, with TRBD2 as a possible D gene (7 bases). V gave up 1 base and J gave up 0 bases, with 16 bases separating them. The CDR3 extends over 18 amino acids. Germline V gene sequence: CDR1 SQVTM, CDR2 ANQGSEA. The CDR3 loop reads CSVEGGGSIPSGANVLTF. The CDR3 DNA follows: TGCAGCGTTGAAGGGGGGGGCTCGATTCCCTCTGGGGCCAACGTCCTGACTTTC.

CDR3 residues: CASSLGPRVAGTDTQYF. As DNA, the CDR3 is TGCGCCAGCAGCTTAGGACCTCGGGTAGCGGGTACAGATACGCAGTATTTT. The chain recombines TRBV5-1 with TRBJ2-3, with 7 bases identical to TRBD2. Germline lookup yields CDR1 SGHRS and CDR2 YFSETQ. The CDR3 extends over 17 amino acids. V gave up 2 bases and J gave up 3 bases; unmatched junction bases: 12. The whole variable domain, remainder taken from reference TRBV5-1 and TRBJ2-3, is KAGVTQTPRYLIKTRGQQVTLSCSPISGHRSVSWYQQTPGQGLQFLFEYFSETQRNKGNFPGRFSGRQFSNSRSEMNVSTLELGDSALYLCASSLGPRVAGTDTQYFGPGTRLTVL.

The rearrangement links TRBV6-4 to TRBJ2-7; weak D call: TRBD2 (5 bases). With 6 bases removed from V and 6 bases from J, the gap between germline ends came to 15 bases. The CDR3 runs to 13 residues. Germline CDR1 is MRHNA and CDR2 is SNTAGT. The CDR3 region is CASSERASGEQYF. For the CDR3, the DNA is TGTGCCAGCAGCGAGAGGGCATCGGGCGAGCAGTACTTC.

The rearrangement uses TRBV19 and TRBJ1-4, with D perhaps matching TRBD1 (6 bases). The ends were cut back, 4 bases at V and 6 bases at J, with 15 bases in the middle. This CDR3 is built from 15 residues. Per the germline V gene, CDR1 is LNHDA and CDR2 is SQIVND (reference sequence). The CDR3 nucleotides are TGTGCCAGTAGTACCGGGACAACCATATATGAAAAACTGTTTTTT. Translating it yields CASSTGTTIYEKLFF.

The CDR3 DNA is TGTGCCAGCAGCTTAGAAATCTTCCAAGAGACCCAGTACTTC. The encoded protein is CASSLEIFQETQYF. The chain recombines TRBV7-9 with TRBJ2-5; D is uncertain. The CDR3 loop spans 14 amino acids. Per the germline V gene, CDR1 is SEHNR and CDR2 is FQNEAQ (reference sequence). Trimming pared 1 base from V and 1 base from J, leaving 7 bases between.